These 5 T cell receptor beta chains were all obtained from the same sample, sequenced in a study of multiple sclerosis patients with progressive multifocal leukoencephalopathy. Time point defined: 5 to 6 months of natalizumab therapy. Sequencing was performed with immunoSEQ multiplex PCR; in TCRdb, only in-frame clones are kept and a portion is missing. The table lists 25,000 to 35,000 clones, nearly 90% of them singletons, with 1.5% in the top ten. The sequencing used PBMCs, collected from a patient treated with natalizumab. The receptor source for this set is a human donor with multiple sclerosis.

This rearrangement joins TRBV5-5 to TRBJ2-7; D call uncertain. V was trimmed by 2 bases and J by 1 base, leaving 10 bases between them. Germline assignment: CDR1 SGHKS and CDR2 YYEKEE (reference sequence). The CDR3 runs to 14 residues. CDR3 sequence: CASSFRSMSYEQYF. The CDR3 bases are TGTGCCAGCAGCTTTCGAAGCATGTCCTACGAGCAGTACTTC. Variable domain in full (rest from reference TRBV5-5 and TRBJ2-7): DAGVTQSPTHLIKTRGQQVTLRCSPISGHKSVSWYQQVLGQGPQFIFQYYEKEERGRGNFPDRFSARQFPNYSSELNVNALLLGDSALYLCASSFRSMSYEQYFGPGTRLTVT.

This clone was detected once. The junction departs from germline at one end; a sequencing error may be responsible. Additional DNA sequences in this sample encode the identical CDR3. CDR3 protein: CASRKPPSVGGQETQYF. The DNA for the CDR3 is TGTGCCAGCAGGAAACCTCCCTCGGTCGGGGGTCAAGAAACCCAGTACTTC. This chain links TRBV2 with TRBJ2-5, with D possibly matching TRBD2 (6 bases). The CDR3 is 17 amino acids. The germline gives CDR1 SNHLY, CDR2 FYNNEI.

The chain has TRBV2 and TRBJ1-1; 7 nucleotides match TRBD1. Germline V CDR1 and CDR2: SNHLY, FYNNEI. This CDR3 spans 13 amino acids. With V trimmed by 6 bases and J by 11 bases, 12 bases remained unmatched. The CDR3 sequence: CASSSIGGVWAFF. The CDR3 nucleotides are TGTGCCAGCAGCTCTATAGGGGGCGTATGGGCTTTCTTT.

This chain links TRBV28 with TRBJ1-1, with D uncertain. CDR1 and CDR2 (germline): MDHEN, SYDVKM. The CDR3 consists of 14 residues. Trimming shortened V by 7 bases and J by 1 base, and 13 bases separated the two germline ends. CDR3 coding DNA: TGTGCCAGCACCCTCATTCACCCGAACACTGAAGCTTTCTTT. This encodes CASTLIHPNTEAFF.

The chain joins TRBV28 to TRBJ1-4; a possible D gene is TRBD1 (6 bases). The CDR3 totals 15 residues. The V and J ends lost 3 bases and 7 bases respectively, with 15 bases between them. CDR1 is MDHEN and CDR2 is SYDVKM in the germline V gene. The CDR3 region is CASSFSRGGGEKLFF. CDR3 DNA sequence: TGTGCCAGCAGTTTCAGTCGGGGGGGCGGTGAAAAACTGTTTTTT.